This TCR beta chain stems from a study of blood T cell repertoires in COVID-19 (dated by TCRdb to the early 2020s). About the full investigation: Samples from collaborators originated in the United States, Italy and Spain and spanned both the acute and convalescent phases of COVID-19. The dataset comprised deeply sampled blood TCRbeta repertoires from subjects exposed to, actively infected with, or recovered from COVID-19. The prospective study material was composed of cDNA or gDNA derived from T cells, B-cell-depleted T cells, or PBMCs. A freely available public database, intended as a resource for researchers studying the immune response to SARS-CoV-2, is where the repertoires were released. HLA class I and class II types, where available, came from metadata supplied by the sample provider rather than from assay-based typing. A de-identified subject ID, COVID-19 status, age in years and sex were almost always included in the sample metadata. The samples were drawn from two sources: the first 160 participants of the ongoing ImmuneRACE study, and over 1,000 subjects contributed by 6 global collaborators.

Broad study findings and their caveats: Clinical and demographic metadata were provided uncurated, with the amount varying by source and participant.

The CDR3 starts with the cysteine, ends with the phenylalanine, and has 17 residues. The retained sequence is limited to the CDR3, 51 bases, with the frame set at the first base. In the germline V gene, CDR1 corresponds to MGHRA and CDR2 to YSYEKL. Trimming costs V 0 bases and J 4 bases, and their ends lie 16 bases apart. TCRbeta CDR3 regions were amplified from genomic DNA using the immunoSEQ Assay, a bias-controlled multiplex PCR. In the original analysis: Within the assay, amplification of reference gene primers was used to estimate how many nucleated cells each sample contained. Sequence reads were collapsed and filtered to measure the absolute abundance of every unique TCRbeta CDR3 rearrangement. For each sample, productive Simpson clonality was calculated as the square root of Simpson's diversity index across productive rearrangements. This immuneACCESS table, as held by TCRdb, lists in-frame sequences with V and J called but not all clones. Of the missing ones, under half trace to an unresolved V gene in checked studies; the others have no known cause. V and J calls and clone size are copied from that table; D and trimming were computed from the DNA. This sample gives over 150,000 clones in total; around 87% of them show up just once. The leading ten clones occupy around 13% of the sample.

At one collaborating source in Seattle, patients were enrolled during active infection and were followed longitudinally through the course of disease. Whole blood was collected in K2EDTA tubes by collaborating institutions according to the institutions' own protocols. For TCRbeta analysis, collaborator samples were shipped as frozen whole blood, as isolated PBMCs, or as DNA extracted from either sample type. About this clone itself: Its antigen is still unknown. Base qualities are not at hand, and no much larger clone is one base apart.

Material: peripheral blood. The sequence was obtained from a woman between 70 and 85 years old with COVID-19, enrolled during active disease. Recombination linked TRBV4-1 to TRBJ2-1; the D gene cannot be named for sure. CDR3 region: CASSQDRNPGWYNEQFF. The sequenced DNA is TGCGCCAGCAGCCAAGACCGCAATCCGGGTTGGTACAATGAGCAGTTCTTC.